The rows below give T cell receptor beta chains drawn from one sample of a study of T-cell memory formation after mild COVID-19. One entry per CDR3 protein results from TCRdb running MiXCR on the 5' RACE reads. Altogether some 7,400 distinct CDR3 sequences are present, 25% to 40% being singletons, with the ten largest covering 45% to 70%. Input material: PBMCs or a T cell subset sorted from them (not recorded which). These TCRs come from an adult woman who had mild COVID-19 (a few samples of this study predate the infection). Cell type and time point are not known. Both conserved end residues are part of each CDR3. D genes are given only for firm matches. Not all rows give a size; the values are once, few, many and, for expanded clones, a class.

clone_size: medium-sized
j_call: TRBJ2-1
d_call: TRBD2
cdr3_length: 14
v_call: TRBV12-3/TRBV12-4
cdr3_aa: CASLGTGGVNEQFF
cdr3_nt: TGTGCCAGCCTAGGGACCGGGGGGGTCAATGAGCAGTTCTTC

clone_size: many
j_call: TRBJ2-1
d_call: TRBD2
cdr3_length: 15
v_call: TRBV6-5
cdr3_aa: CASSETSGGPSEQFF
cdr3_nt: TGTGCCAGCAGCGAAACTAGCGGGGGGCCCTCGGAGCAGTTCTTC

clone_size: once
j_call: TRBJ1-2
d_call: TRBD1
cdr3_length: 15
v_call: TRBV20-1
cdr3_aa: CSATQDRGFNYGYTF
cdr3_nt: TGCAGTGCTACCCAGGACAGGGGGTTTAACTATGGCTACACCTTC

clone_size: many
j_call: TRBJ1-4
d_call: -
cdr3_length: 14
v_call: TRBV7-9
cdr3_aa: CASSFAPRNEKLFF
cdr3_nt: TGTGCCAGCAGCTTTGCCCCAAGGAATGAAAAACTGTTTTTT

clone_size: -
j_call: TRBJ1-1
d_call: TRBD1
cdr3_length: 14
v_call: TRBV5-8
cdr3_aa: CASSSGGGDTEAFF
cdr3_nt: TGTGCCAGCAGCTCAGGGGGTGGGGACACTGAAGCTTTCTTT

clone_size: many
j_call: TRBJ1-1
d_call: -
cdr3_length: 13
v_call: TRBV5-1
cdr3_aa: CASSFRAHTEAFF
cdr3_nt: TGCGCCAGCAGCTTCAGGGCGCATACTGAAGCTTTCTTT

clone_size: -
j_call: TRBJ2-5
d_call: TRBD1
cdr3_length: 15
v_call: TRBV24-1
cdr3_aa: CATSDPGQEQETQYF
cdr3_nt: TGTGCCACCAGTGACCCCGGACAGGAGCAAGAGACCCAGTACTTC

clone_size: medium-sized
j_call: TRBJ2-1
d_call: TRBD2
cdr3_length: 16
v_call: TRBV7-9
cdr3_aa: CASSPGAGAGYNEQFF
cdr3_nt: TGTGCCAGCAGCCCCGGAGCGGGAGCGGGTTACAATGAGCAGTTCTTC

clone_size: -
j_call: TRBJ2-3
d_call: -
cdr3_length: 12
v_call: TRBV7-9
cdr3_aa: CASSPQGDTQYF
cdr3_nt: TGTGCCAGCAGCCCTCAAGGGGATACGCAGTATTTT

clone_size: many
j_call: TRBJ1-1
d_call: -
cdr3_length: 16
v_call: TRBV4-1
cdr3_aa: CASSHRTGWGDTEAFF
cdr3_nt: TGCGCCAGCAGCCACCGGACGGGGTGGGGTGACACTGAAGCTTTCTTT

clone_size: medium-sized
j_call: TRBJ2-3
d_call: TRBD2
cdr3_length: 15
v_call: TRBV10-2
cdr3_aa: CASTQRGGYTDTQYF
cdr3_nt: TGCGCCAGCACACAGCGGGGGGGCTACACAGATACGCAGTATTTT

clone_size: medium-sized
j_call: TRBJ2-2
d_call: -
cdr3_length: 18
v_call: TRBV6-6
cdr3_aa: CASSYKTFLREYTGELFF
cdr3_nt: TGTGCCAGCAGTTACAAGACGTTTCTCAGGGAGTACACCGGGGAGCTGTTTTTT

clone_size: medium-sized
j_call: TRBJ2-1
d_call: -
cdr3_length: 13
v_call: TRBV7-9
cdr3_aa: CASSLAPGPWQFF
cdr3_nt: TGTGCCAGCAGCTTGGCTCCGGGACCCTGGCAGTTCTTC

clone_size: medium-sized
j_call: TRBJ2-5
d_call: TRBD2
cdr3_length: 16
v_call: TRBV15
cdr3_aa: CATSTGLAGVVVTQYF
cdr3_nt: TGTGCCACCAGCACCGGACTAGCGGGAGTGGTAGTGACCCAGTACTTC

clone_size: -
j_call: TRBJ2-7
d_call: -
cdr3_length: 12
v_call: TRBV18
cdr3_aa: CASSLGQNEQYF
cdr3_nt: TGTGCCAGCTCACTTGGACAGAACGAGCAGTACTTC

clone_size: many
j_call: TRBJ2-1
d_call: TRBD2
cdr3_length: 19
v_call: TRBV5-1
cdr3_aa: CASSLGLAGATYRDTEQFF
cdr3_nt: TGCGCCAGCAGCTTGGGACTAGCGGGGGCGACCTACAGGGACACTGAGCAGTTCTTC

clone_size: medium-sized
j_call: TRBJ2-2
d_call: -
cdr3_length: 14
v_call: TRBV4-3
cdr3_aa: CASSQDSGAGELFF
cdr3_nt: TGCGCCAGCAGCCAAGATTCGGGAGCCGGGGAGCTGTTTTTT

clone_size: many
j_call: TRBJ2-5
d_call: -
cdr3_length: 13
v_call: TRBV3-1
cdr3_aa: CASEGDNQETQYF
cdr3_nt: TGTGCCAGCGAAGGGGACAACCAAGAGACCCAGTACTTC

clone_size: once
j_call: TRBJ2-1
d_call: TRBD2
cdr3_length: 16
v_call: TRBV11-3
cdr3_aa: CASSLGRERGTPEQFF
cdr3_nt: TGTGCCAGCAGCCTTGGGAGGGAGCGGGGGACGCCGGAGCAGTTCTTC

clone_size: many
j_call: TRBJ2-1
d_call: -
cdr3_length: 16
v_call: TRBV5-1
cdr3_aa: CASSLLPRQAYNEQFF
cdr3_nt: TGCGCCAGCAGCTTGCTTCCTCGGCAAGCCTACAATGAGCAGTTCTTC